This TCR beta chain was documented in a study of CD8+CD57+ T cells in acquired aplastic anemia. Study-wide context: The study obtained an average of around 2.9 ug of DNA from sorted CD4+ and CD8+ cells. The study, taken as a whole, reports: The number of CD8+ CDR3 sequences shared by patients and controls was about 30.

This CDR3 region has 13 residues. Per the germline V gene, CDR1 is SGHVS and CDR2 is FNYEAQ. The V end was cut by 7 bases, the J end by 0 bases, with 10 bases between. Genomic DNA templated the TCR beta VDJ and CDR3 profiling. MiXCR was run by TCRdb on the reads, yielding one entry per CDR3 protein. The table has approximately 50,000 distinct CDR3 sequences, around 70% seen once. This clonotype was detected a few times. Its antigen is not identified. The sample was sorted CD4+, CD8+, or CD8+CD57+ T cells (not recorded which) from PBMCs. The clonotype originates from a human donor in good health, serving as a control. V gene TRBV7-6 combines with J gene TRBJ2-7; tentatively, D is TRBD2 (6 bases). CDR3 nucleotide sequence: TGTGCCAGCACGGCGGGGCCCTCCTACGAGCAGTACTTC. As protein: CASTAGPSYEQYF.